Below, 4 T cell receptor beta chains from the same sample are listed, as sequenced in a study of response to subunit inactivated influenza vaccine. A single record per CDR3 protein comes from TCRdb applying MiXCR to the RT-PCR reads. The data hold more than 550,000 distinct CDR3 sequences, with around 11% observed a single time. These data were also filed under a second study, of T cells expressing NK-cell markers. Turning to that study: Beta-chain TCR cDNA was generated via 5'RACE template switching with UMIs.

The specimen comprised PBMCs from blood, sampled on the day of vaccination. These TCRs come from a man between 45 and 60 years old who received an inactivated influenza vaccine.

This clonotype came up a few times. The V and J genes are TRBV27 and TRBJ1-2, with unresolved D. Germline loops: CDR1 MNHEY, CDR2 SMNVEV (reference sequence). The ends were cut back, 5 bases at V and 4 bases at J, with 14 bases in the middle. The length of the CDR3 is 14 residues. The CDR3 loop reads CASSPPDSLYGYTF. CDR3 nucleotides: TGTGCCAGCAGTCCCCCGGATAGTCTCTATGGCTACACCTTC.

The chain employs TRBV29-1 and TRBJ2-3; 10 bases fit TRBD2. The germline gives CDR1 SQVTM, CDR2 ANQGSEA. There are 14 residues in the CDR3. V dropped 7 bases and J dropped 6; count of bases not matched to a gene: 10. The CDR3 nucleotides read TGCAGCGCCCGACTAGCGGGTGATTGGGATACGCAGTATTTT. It specifies CSARLAGDWDTQYF.

This clonotype was observed a few times. The V call is TRBV9, the J call TRBJ2-5; 7 nucleotides agree with TRBD1. CDR3 length equals 15 residues. V gave up 4 bases and J gave up 1 base; unmatched junction bases: 7. Germline CDR1 is SGDLS and CDR2 is YYNGEE. CDR3 region: CASSISQGSQETQYF. The CDR3 DNA reads as TGTGCCAGCAGCATTTCACAGGGGTCCCAAGAGACCCAGTACTTC.

V usage is TRBV5-1 and J usage is TRBJ2-7; weak D call: TRBD2 (6 bases). The germline gives CDR1 SGHRS, CDR2 YFSETQ. V was pared by 2 bases and J by 4 bases, with 13 bases between. This CDR3 contains 14 residues. CDR3 DNA: TGCGCCAGCAGCTTTTCTATCGGGGGATACGAGCAGTACTTC. Translated, it gives CASSFSIGGYEQYF.